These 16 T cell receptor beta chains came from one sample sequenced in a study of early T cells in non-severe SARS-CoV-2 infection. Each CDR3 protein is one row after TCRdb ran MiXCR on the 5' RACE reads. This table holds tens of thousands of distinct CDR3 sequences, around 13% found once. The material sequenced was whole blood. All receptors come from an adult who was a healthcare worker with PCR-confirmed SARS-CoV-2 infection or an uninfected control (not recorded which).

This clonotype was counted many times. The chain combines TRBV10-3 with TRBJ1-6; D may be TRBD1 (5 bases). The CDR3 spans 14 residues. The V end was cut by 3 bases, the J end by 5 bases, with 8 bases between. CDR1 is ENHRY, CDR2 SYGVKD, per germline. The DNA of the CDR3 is TGTGCCATCAGTGAAGACAGTAATAATTCACCCCTCCACTTT. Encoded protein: CAISEDSNNSPLHF.

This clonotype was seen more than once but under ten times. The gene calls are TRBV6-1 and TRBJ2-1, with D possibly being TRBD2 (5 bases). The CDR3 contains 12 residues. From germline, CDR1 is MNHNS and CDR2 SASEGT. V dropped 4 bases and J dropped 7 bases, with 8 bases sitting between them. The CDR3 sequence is CASSVPGNEQFF. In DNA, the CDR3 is TGTGCCAGCAGTGTGCCGGGGAATGAGCAGTTCTTC.

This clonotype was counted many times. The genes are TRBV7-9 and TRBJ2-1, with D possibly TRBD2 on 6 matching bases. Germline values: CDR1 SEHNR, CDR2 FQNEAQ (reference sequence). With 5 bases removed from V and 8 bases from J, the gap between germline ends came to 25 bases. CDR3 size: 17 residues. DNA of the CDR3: TGTGCCAGCAGCCCCCCCATGAGGGGACTCCTGTCGGATGAGCAGTTCTTC. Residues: CASSPPMRGLLSDEQFF.

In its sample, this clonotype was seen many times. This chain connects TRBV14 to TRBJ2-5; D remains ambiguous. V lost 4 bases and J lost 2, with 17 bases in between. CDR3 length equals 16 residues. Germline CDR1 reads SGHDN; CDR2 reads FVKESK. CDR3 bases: TGTGCCAGCAGCCCGCTTCGTCAGAGTGTGCAAGAGACCCAGTACTTC. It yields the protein CASSPLRQSVQETQYF.

The DNA of the CDR3 is TGTGCCAGCAGTCAGGGACAGGGGAGCTCTGGGGCCAACGTCCTGACTTTC. Encoded protein: CASSQGQGSSGANVLTF. This chain joins TRBV6-5 and TRBJ2-6; 10 bases agree with TRBD1. V trimming: 5 bases; J trimming: 0 bases; junction bases outside the gene matches: 4. This CDR3 is built from 17 residues. Germline lookup yields CDR1 MNHEY and CDR2 SVGAGI.

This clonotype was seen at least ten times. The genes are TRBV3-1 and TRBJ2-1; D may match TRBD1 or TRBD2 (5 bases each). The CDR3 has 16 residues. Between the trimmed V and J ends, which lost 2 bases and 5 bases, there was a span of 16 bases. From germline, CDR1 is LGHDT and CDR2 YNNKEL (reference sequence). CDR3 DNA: TGTGCCAGCAGCCAATCAGATTGGGGGTTTAACAATGAGCAGTTCTTC. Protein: CASSQSDWGFNNEQFF.

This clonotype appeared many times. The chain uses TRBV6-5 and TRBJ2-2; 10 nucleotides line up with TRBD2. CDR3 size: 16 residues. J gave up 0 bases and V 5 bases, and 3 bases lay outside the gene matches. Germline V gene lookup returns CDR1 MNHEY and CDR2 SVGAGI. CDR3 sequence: CASSRTSGANTGELFF. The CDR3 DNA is TGTGCCAGCAGTCGAACTAGCGGGGCGAACACCGGGGAGCTGTTTTTT.

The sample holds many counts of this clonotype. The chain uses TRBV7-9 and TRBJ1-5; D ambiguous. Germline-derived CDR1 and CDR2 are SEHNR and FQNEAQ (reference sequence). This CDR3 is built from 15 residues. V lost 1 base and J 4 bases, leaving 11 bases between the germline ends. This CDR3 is CASSLELDGNQPQHF. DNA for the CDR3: TGTGCCAGCAGCTTAGAATTGGACGGAAATCAGCCCCAGCATTTT.

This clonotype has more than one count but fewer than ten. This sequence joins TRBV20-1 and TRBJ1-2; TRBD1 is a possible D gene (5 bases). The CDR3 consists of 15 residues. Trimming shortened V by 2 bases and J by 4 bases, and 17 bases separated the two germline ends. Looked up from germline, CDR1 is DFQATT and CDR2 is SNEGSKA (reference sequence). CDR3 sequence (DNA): TGCAGTGCTAGATTGGGGCAGAGGGGCCCCTATGGCTACACCTTC. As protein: CSARLGQRGPYGYTF.

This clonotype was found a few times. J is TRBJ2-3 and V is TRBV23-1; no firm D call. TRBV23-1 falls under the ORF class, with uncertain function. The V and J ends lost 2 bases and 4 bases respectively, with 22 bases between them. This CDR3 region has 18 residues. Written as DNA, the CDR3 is TGCGCCAGCAGTCAAACCCCCCTGGGTAGCAGAAGAGCAGATACGCAGTATTTT. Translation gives CASSQTPLGSRRADTQYF.

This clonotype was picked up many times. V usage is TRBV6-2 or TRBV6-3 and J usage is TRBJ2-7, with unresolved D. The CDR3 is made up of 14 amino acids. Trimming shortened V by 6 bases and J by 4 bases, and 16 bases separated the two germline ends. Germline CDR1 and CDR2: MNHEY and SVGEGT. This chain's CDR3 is CASSPLLREYEQYF. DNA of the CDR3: TGTGCCAGCAGCCCTCTCCTTCGTGAATACGAGCAGTACTTC.

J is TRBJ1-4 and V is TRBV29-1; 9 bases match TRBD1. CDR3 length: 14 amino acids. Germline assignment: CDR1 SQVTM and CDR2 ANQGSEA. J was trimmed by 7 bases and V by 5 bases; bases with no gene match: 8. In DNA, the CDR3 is TGCAGCGTTTACCAAGGGACAGGGAGTGAAAAACTGTTTTTT. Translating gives CSVYQGTGSEKLFF.

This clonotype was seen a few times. As DNA, the CDR3 is TGTGCCAGCAGTTTCGCAGGGGGCCCTAATCAGCCCCAGCATTTT. Residues: CASSFAGGPNQPQHF. The chain uses TRBV12-3 or TRBV12-4 and TRBJ1-5; 8 positions match TRBD1. The CDR3 loop spans 15 amino acids. With 3 bases clipped from V and 4 bases from J, the junction kept 5 bases outside the gene matches.

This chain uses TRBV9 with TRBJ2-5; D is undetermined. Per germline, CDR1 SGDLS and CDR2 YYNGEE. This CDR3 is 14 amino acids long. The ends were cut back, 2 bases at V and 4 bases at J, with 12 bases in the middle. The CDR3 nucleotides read TGTGCCAGCAGCGTCACGGGCCCCGGAGAGACCCAGTACTTC. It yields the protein CASSVTGPGETQYF.

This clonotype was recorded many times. The CDR3 nucleotides read TGCGCCAGCAGCCAAGAAAGTCAGGCATCCTACAATGAGCAGTTCTTC. It yields the protein CASSQESQASYNEQFF. The chain links TRBV4-1 to TRBJ2-1; the D is unclear. The CDR3 consists of 16 residues. Trimming took off 0 bases at V and 1 base at J, with 10 bases between the two ends. Per the germline V gene, CDR1 is MGHRA and CDR2 is YSYEKL.

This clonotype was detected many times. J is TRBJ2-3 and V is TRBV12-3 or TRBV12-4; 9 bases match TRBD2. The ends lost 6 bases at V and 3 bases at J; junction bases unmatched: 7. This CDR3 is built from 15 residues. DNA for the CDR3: TGTGCCAGCAGCGAGACTAGCGGTAAAACAGATACGCAGTATTTT. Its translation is CASSETSGKTDTQYF.